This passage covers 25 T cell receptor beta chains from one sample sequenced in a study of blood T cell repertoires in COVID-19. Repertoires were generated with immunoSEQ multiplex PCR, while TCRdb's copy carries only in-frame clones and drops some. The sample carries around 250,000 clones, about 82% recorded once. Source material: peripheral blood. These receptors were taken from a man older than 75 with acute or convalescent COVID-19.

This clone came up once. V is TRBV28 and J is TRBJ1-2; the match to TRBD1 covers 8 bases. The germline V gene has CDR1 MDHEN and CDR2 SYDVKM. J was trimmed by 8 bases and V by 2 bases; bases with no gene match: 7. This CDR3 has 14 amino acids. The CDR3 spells CASSLPQGAGGYTF. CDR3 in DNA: TGTGCCAGCAGTTTACCCCAGGGGGCGGGAGGCTACACCTTC.

The CDR3 coding sequence is TGTGCCAGCAGTTTATCGGCTTGGGACAGGGAGAACTATGGCTACACCTTC. This codes for CASSLSAWDRENYGYTF. V and J are TRBV27 and TRBJ1-2, with TRBD1 identical over 9 bases. The CDR3 contains 17 residues. The germline CDR1 and CDR2 sequences are MNHEY and SMNVEV (reference sequence). After removal of 0 bases from V and 2 bases from J, the junction contained 7 bases not matched to a gene.

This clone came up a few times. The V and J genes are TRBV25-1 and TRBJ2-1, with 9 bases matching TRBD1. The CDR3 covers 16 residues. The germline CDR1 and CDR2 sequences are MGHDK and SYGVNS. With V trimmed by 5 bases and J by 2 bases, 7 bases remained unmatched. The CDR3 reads CASSSMGQGPYNEQFF. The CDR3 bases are TGTGCCAGCAGTAGTATGGGACAGGGACCCTACAATGAGCAGTTCTTC.

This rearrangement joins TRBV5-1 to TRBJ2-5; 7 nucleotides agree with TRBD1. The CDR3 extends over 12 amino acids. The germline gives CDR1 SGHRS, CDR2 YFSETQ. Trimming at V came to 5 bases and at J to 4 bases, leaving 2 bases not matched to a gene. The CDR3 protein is CASRQGRETQYF. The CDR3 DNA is TGCGCCAGCAGACAGGGGAGAGAGACCCAGTACTTC. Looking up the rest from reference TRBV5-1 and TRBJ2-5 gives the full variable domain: KAGVTQTPRYLIKTRGQQVTLSCSPISGHRSVSWYQQTPGQGLQFLFEYFSETQRNKGNFPGRFSGRQFSNSRSEMNVSTLELGDSALYLCASRQGRETQYFGPGTRLLVL.

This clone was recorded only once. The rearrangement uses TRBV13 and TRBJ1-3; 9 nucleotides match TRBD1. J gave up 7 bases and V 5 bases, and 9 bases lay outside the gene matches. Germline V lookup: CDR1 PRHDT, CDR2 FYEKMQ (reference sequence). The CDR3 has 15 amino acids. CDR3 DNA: TGTGCCAGCAGCCCCCCGGGACAGGGAGGGAACACCATATATTTT. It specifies CASSPPGQGGNTIYF.

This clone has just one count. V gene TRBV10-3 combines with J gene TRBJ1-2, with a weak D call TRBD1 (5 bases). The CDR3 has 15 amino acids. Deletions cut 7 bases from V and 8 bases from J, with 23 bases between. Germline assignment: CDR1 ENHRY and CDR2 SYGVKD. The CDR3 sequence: CAITPLVGGVGGYTF. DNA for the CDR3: TGTGCCATCACTCCCTTGGTGGGGGGAGTGGGAGGCTACACCTTC.

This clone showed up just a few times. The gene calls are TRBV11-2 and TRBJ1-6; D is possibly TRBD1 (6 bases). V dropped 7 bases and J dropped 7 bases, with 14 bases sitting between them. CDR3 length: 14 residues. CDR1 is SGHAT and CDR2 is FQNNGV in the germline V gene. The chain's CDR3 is CASKLWTVNSPLHF. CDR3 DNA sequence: TGTGCCAGCAAGCTCTGGACAGTAAATTCACCCCTCCACTTT. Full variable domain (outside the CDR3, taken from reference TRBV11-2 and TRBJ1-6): EAGVAQSPRYKIIEKRQSVAFWCNPISGHATLYWYQQILGQGPKLLIQFQNNGVVDDSQLPKDRFSAERLKGVDSTLKIQPAKLEDSAVYLCASKLWTVNSPLHFGNGTRLTVT.

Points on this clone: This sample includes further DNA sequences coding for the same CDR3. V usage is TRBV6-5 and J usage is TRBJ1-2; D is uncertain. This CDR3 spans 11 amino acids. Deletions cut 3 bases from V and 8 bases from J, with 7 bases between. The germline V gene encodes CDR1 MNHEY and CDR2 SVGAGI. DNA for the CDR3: TGTGCCAGCAGTTATCGAGGCGGCTACACCTTC. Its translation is CASSYRGGYTF.

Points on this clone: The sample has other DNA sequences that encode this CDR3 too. This chain's CDR3 is CASSDGQGNSPLHF. The CDR3 DNA is TGTGCCAGCAGTGATGGTCAGGGCAATTCACCCCTCCACTTT. The gene calls are TRBV2 and TRBJ1-6; a weak D match, TRBD1 (5 bases). The germline V gene encodes CDR1 SNHLY and CDR2 FYNNEI. The CDR3 is 14 amino acids. V was trimmed by 3 bases and J by 7 bases, leaving 10 bases between them.

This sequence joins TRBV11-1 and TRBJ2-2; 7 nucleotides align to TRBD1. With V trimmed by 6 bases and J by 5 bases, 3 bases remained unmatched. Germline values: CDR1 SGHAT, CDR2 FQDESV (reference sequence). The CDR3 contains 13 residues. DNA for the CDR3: TGTGCCAGCAGACAGGGGCGGACCGGGGAGCTGTTTTTT. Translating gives CASRQGRTGELFF.

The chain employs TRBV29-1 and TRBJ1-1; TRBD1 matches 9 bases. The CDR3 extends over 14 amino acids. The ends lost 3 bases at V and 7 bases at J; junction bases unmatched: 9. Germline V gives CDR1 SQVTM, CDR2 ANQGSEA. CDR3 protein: CSVDPGQGYSEAFF. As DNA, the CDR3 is TGCAGCGTTGACCCGGGACAGGGATATAGTGAAGCTTTCTTT. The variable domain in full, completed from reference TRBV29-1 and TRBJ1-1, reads SAVISQKPSRDICQRGTSLTIQCQVDSQVTMMFWYRQQPGQSLTLIATANQGSEATYESGFVIDKFPISRPNLTFSTLTVSNMSPEDSSIYLCSVDPGQGYSEAFFGQGTRLTVV.

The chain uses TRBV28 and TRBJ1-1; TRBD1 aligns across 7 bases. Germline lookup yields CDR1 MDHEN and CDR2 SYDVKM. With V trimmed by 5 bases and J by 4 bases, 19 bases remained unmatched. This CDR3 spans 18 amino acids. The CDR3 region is CASSVTGVDFIEGTEAFF. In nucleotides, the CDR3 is TGTGCCAGCAGTGTTACAGGGGTCGATTTCATTGAGGGCACTGAAGCTTTCTTT.

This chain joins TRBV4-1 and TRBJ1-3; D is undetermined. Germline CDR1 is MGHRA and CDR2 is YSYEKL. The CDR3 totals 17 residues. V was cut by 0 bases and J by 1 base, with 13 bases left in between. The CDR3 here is CASSQDNPRGSGNTIYF. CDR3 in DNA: TGCGCCAGCAGCCAAGATAATCCGCGAGGGTCTGGAAACACCATATATTTT.

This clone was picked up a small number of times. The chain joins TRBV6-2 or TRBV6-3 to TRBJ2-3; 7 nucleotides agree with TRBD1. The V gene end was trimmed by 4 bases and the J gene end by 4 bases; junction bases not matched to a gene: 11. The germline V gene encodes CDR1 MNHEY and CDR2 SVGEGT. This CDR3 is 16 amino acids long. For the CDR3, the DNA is TGTGCCAGCAGTTTCCCGACAGGGATGGTTCCAGATACGCAGTATTTT. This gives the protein CASSFPTGMVPDTQYF.

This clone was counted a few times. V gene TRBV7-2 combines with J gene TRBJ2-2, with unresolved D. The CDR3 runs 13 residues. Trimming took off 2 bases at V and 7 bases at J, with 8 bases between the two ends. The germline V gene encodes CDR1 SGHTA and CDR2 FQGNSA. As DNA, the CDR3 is TGTGCCAGCAGCTTATATTACGGCGGGGAGCTGTTTTTT. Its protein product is CASSLYYGGELFF.

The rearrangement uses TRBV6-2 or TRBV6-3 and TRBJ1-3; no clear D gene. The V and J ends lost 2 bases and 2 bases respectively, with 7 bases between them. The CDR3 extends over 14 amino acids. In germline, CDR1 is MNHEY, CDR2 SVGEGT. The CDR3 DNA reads TGTGCCAGCAGTTACGGCGGAACTGGAAACACCATATATTTT. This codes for CASSYGGTGNTIYF.

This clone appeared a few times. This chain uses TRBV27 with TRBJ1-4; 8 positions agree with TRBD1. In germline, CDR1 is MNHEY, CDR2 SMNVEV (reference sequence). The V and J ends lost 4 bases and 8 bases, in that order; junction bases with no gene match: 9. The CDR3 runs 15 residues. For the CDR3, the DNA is TGTGCCAGCAGTTCCCCCGGGACAGGCGGCGAAAAACTGTTTTTT. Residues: CASSSPGTGGEKLFF. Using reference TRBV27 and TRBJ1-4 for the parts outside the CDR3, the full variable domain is EAQVTQNPRYLITVTGKKLTVTCSQNMNHEYMSWYRQDPGLGLRQIYYSMNVEVTDKGDVPEGYKVSRKEKRNFPLILESPSPNQTSLYFCASSSPGTGGEKLFFGSGTQLSVL.

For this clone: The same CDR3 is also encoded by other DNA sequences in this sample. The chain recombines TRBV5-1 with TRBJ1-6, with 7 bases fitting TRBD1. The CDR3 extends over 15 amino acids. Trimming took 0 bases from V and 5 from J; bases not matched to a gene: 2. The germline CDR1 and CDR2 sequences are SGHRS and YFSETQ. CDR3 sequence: CASSLGQGNNSPLHF. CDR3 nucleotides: TGCGCCAGCAGCTTGGGACAGGGAAATAATTCACCCCTCCACTTT.

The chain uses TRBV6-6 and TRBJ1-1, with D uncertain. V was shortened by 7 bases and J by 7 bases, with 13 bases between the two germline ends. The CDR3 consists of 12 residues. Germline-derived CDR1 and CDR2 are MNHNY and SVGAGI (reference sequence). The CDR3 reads CASTEGRGEAFF. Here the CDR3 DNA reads TGTGCCAGCACCGAAGGACGGGGTGAAGCTTTCTTT.

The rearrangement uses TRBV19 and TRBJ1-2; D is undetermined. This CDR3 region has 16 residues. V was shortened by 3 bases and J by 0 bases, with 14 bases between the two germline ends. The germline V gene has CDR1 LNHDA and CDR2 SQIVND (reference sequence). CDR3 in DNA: TGTGCCAGTAGTATCGAACGCCGAAGAGCTAACTATGGCTACACCTTC. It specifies CASSIERRRANYGYTF.

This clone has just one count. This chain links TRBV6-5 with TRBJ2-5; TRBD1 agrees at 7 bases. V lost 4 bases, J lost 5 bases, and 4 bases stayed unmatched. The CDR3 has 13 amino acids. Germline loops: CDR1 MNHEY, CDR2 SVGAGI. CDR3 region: CASSFKQGETQYF. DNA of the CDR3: TGTGCCAGCAGTTTTAAACAGGGGGAGACCCAGTACTTC.

CDR3 nucleotide sequence: TGTGCCAGCAGCATCCGGAGGACGGCAGGTAATGAGCAGTTCTTC. Its protein product is CASSIRRTAGNEQFF. The V call is TRBV7-8, the J call TRBJ2-1; a possible D gene is TRBD2 (5 bases). Deletions cut 5 bases from V and 7 bases from J, with 18 bases between. The CDR3 loop spans 15 amino acids. CDR1 is SGHVS and CDR2 is FQNEAQ in the germline V gene.

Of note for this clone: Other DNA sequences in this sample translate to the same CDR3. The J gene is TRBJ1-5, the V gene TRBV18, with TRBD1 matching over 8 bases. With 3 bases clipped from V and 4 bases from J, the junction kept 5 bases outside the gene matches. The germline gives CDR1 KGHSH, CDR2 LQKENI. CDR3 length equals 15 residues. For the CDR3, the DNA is TGTGCCAGCTCACCTGGGCAGGGGGCGAATCAGCCCCAGCATTTT. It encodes CASSPGQGANQPQHF.

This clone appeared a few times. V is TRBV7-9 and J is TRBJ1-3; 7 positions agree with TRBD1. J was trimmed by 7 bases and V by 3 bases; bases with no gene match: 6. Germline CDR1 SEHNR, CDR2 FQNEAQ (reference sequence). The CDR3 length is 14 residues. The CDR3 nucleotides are TGTGCCAGCAGCTTGACAGGGTTCGGGAACACCATATATTTT. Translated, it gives CASSLTGFGNTIYF.

CDR3: CASSLPPGGVNTEAFF. CDR3 bases: TGTGCCAGCAGCCTCCCCCCGGGAGGGGTGAACACTGAAGCTTTCTTT. The chain combines TRBV7-8 with TRBJ1-1, with TRBD1 as a possible D gene (5 bases). V was pared by 5 bases and J by 0 bases, with 16 bases between. Germline V lookup: CDR1 SGHVS, CDR2 FQNEAQ. The CDR3 has 16 amino acids. Based on the CDR3 plus reference TRBV7-8 and TRBJ1-1, the full variable domain is GAGVSQSPRYKVAKRGQDVALRCDPISGHVSLFWYQQALGQGPEFLTYFQNEAQLDKSGLPSDRFFAERPEGSVSTLKIQRTQQEDSAVYLCASSLPPGGVNTEAFFGQGTRLTVV.